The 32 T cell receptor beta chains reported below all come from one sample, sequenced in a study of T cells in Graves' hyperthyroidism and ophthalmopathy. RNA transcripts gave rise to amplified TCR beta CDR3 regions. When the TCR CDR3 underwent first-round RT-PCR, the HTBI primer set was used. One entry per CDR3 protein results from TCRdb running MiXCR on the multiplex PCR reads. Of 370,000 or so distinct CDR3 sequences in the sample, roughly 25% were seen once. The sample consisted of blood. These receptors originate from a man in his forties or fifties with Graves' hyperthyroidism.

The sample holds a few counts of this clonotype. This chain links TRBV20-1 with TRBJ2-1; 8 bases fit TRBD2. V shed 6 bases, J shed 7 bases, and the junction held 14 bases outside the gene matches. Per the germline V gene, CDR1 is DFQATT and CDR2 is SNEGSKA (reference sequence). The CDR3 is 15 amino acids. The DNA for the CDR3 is TGCAGTGCCCCCCATTCGGGGGGGTCCGGTAATGAGCAGTTCTTC. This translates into CSAPHSGGSGNEQFF.

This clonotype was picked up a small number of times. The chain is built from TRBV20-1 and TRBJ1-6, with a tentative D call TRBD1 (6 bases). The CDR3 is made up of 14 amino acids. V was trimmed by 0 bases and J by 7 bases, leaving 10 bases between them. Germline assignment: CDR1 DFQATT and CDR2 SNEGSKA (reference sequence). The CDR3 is CSAREGGQNSPLHF. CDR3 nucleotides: TGCAGTGCTAGAGAGGGCGGACAGAATTCACCCCTCCACTTT.

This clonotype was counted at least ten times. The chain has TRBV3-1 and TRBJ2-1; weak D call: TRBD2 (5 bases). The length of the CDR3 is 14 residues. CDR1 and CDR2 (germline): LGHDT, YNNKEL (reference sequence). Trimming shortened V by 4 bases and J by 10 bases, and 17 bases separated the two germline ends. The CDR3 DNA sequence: TGTGCCAGCAGCCTTGGATTACTGACGGGAGAGCAGTTCTTC. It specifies CASSLGLLTGEQFF.

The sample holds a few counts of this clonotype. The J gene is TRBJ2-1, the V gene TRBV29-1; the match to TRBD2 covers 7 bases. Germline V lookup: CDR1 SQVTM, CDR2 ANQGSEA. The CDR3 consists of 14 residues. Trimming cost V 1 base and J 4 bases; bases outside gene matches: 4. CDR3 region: CSVEGASGYNEQFF. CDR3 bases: TGCAGCGTTGAAGGCGCTAGCGGATACAATGAGCAGTTCTTC.

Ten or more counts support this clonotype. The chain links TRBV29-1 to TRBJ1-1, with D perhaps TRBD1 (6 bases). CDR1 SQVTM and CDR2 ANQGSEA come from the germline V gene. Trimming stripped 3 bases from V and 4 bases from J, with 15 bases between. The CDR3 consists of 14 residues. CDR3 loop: CSVEALRGGTEAFF. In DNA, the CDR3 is TGCAGCGTTGAGGCTCTCAGGGGTGGCACTGAAGCTTTCTTT.

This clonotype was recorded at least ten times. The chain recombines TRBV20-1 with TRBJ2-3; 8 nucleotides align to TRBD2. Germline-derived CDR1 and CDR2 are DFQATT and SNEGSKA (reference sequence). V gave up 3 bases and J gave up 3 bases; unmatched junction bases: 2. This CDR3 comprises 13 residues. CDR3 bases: TGCAGTGCTAGGTCTAGCGGGACAGATACGCAGTATTTT. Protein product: CSARSSGTDTQYF.

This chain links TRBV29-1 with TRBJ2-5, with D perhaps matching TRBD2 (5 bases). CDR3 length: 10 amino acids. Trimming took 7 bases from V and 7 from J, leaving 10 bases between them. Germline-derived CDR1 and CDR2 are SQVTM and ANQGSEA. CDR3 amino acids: CSADRGTQYF. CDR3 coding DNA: TGCAGCGCTGACCGGGGGACCCAGTACTTC.

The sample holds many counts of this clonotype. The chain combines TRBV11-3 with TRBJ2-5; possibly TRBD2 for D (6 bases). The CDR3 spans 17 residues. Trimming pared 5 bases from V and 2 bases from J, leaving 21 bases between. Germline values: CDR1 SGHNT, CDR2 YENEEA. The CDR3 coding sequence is TGTGCCAGCAGCCTACGAGGAGTAGGGACTGTTCAAGAGACCCAGTACTTC. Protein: CASSLRGVGTVQETQYF.

CDR3 DNA sequence: TGTGCCAGCAGTTACCAGTATCAGGGTGGGACTGAAGCTTTCTTT. Amino acid sequence: CASSYQYQGGTEAFF. This chain connects TRBV6-2 or TRBV6-3 to TRBJ1-1; tentatively, D is TRBD1 (5 bases). Germline V lookup: CDR1 MNHEY, CDR2 SVGEGT. The CDR3 loop spans 15 amino acids. Trimming shortened V by 2 bases and J by 5 bases, and 15 bases separated the two germline ends.

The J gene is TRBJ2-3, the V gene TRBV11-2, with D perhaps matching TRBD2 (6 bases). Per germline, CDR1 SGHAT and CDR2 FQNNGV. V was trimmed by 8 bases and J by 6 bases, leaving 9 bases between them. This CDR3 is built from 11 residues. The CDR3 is CASRTSDTQYF. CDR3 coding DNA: TGTGCCAGCCGAACTAGCGATACGCAGTATTTT.

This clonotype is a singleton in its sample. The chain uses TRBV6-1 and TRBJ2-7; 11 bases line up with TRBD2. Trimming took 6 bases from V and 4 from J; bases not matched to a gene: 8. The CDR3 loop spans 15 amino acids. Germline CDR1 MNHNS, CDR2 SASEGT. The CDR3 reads CASSSPTSGRYEQYF. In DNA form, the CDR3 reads TGTGCCAGCAGCTCGCCTACTAGCGGGAGATACGAGCAGTACTTC.

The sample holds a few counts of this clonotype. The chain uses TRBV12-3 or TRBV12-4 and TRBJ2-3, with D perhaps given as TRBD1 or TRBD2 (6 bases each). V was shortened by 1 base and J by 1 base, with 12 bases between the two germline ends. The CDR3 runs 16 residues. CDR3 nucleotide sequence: TGTGCCAGCAGTTTAGTGCGGAGGGGGGGCACAGATACGCAGTATTTT. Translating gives CASSLVRRGGTDTQYF.

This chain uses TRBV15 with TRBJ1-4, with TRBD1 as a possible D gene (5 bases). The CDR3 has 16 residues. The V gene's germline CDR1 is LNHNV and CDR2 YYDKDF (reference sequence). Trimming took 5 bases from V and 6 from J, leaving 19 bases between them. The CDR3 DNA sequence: TGTGCCACCAGCGGGGGTACCGGGACGGCCCATGAAAAACTGTTTTTT. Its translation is CATSGGTGTAHEKLFF.

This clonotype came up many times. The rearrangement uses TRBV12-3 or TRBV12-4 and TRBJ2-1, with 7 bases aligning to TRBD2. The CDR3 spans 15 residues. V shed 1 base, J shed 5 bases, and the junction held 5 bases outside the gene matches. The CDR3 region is CASSLVLAGDNEQFF. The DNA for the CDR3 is TGTGCCAGCAGTTTAGTCCTGGCGGGGGACAATGAGCAGTTCTTC.

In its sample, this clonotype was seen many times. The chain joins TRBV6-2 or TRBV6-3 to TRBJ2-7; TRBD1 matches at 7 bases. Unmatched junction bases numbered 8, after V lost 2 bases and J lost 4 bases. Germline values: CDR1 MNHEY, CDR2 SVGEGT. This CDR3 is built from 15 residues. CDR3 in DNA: TGTGCCAGCAGTTACCCCCGACAGGGAGCGTACGAGCAGTACTTC. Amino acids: CASSYPRQGAYEQYF.

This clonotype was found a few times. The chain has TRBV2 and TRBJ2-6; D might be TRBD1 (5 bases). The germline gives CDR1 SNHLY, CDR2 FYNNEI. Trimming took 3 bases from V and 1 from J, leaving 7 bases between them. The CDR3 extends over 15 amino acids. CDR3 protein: CASSDGASGANVLTF. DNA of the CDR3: TGTGCCAGCAGTGATGGGGCGTCTGGGGCCAACGTCCTGACTTTC. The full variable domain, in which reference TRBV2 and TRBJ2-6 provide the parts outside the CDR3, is EPEVTQTPSHQVTQMGQEVILRCVPISNHLYFYWYRQILGQKVEFLVSFYNNEISEKSEIFDDQFSVERPDGSNFTLKIRSTKLEDSAMYFCASSDGASGANVLTFGAGSRLTVL.

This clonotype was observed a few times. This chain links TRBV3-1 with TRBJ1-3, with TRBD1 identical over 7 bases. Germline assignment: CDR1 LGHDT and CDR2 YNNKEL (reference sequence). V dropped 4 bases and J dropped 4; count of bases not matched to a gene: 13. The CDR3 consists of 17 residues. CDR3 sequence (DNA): TGTGCCAGCAGCCTCCTTCGACAGGGCTGGGAAGGAAACACCATATATTTT. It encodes CASSLLRQGWEGNTIYF. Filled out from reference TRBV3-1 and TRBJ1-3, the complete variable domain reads DTAVSQTPKYLVTQMGNDKSIKCEQNLGHDTMYWYKQDSKKFLKIMFSYNNKELIINETVPNRFSPKSPDKAHLNLHINSLELGDSAVYFCASSLLRQGWEGNTIYFGEGSWLTVV.

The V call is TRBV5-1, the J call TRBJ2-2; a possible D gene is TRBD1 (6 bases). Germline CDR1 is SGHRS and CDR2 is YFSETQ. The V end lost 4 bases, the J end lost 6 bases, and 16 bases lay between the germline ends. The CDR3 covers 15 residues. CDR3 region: CASSPDRVSAGELFF. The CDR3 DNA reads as TGCGCCAGCAGCCCGGACAGAGTGTCGGCCGGGGAGCTGTTTTTT.

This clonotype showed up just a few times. Written as DNA, the CDR3 is TGTGCCAGCAGTTTCCACAGAATGAACACTGAAGCTTTCTTT. Protein product: CASSFHRMNTEAFF. The chain is built from TRBV12-3 or TRBV12-4 and TRBJ1-1; D gene unclear. The CDR3 contains 14 residues. Trimming removed 3 bases from V and 0 bases from J, with 8 bases in between.

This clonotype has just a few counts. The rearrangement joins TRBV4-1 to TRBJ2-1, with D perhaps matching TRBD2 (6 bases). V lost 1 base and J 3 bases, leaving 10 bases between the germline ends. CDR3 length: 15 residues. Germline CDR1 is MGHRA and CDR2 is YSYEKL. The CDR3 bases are TGCGCCAGCAGCCAAGGGGGGACTCGCTACAATGAGCAGTTCTTC. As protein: CASSQGGTRYNEQFF.

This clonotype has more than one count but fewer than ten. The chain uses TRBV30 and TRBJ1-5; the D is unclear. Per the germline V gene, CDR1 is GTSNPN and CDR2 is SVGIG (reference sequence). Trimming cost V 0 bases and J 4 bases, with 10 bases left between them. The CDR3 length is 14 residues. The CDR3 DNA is TGTGCCTGGAGTGTGGCGTCGTTAAATCAGCCCCAGCATTTT. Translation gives CAWSVASLNQPQHF.

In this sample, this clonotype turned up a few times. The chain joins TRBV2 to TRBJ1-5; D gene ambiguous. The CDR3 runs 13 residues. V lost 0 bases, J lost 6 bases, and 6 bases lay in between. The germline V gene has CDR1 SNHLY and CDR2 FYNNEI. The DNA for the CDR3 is TGTGCCAGCAGTGAAGCGTCGGGTCAGCCCCAGCATTTT. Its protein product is CASSEASGQPQHF.

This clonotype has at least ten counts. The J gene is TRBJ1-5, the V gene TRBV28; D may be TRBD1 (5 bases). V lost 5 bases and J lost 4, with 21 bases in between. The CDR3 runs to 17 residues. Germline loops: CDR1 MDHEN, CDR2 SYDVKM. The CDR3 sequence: CASSLGTRGRLNQPQHF. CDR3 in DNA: TGTGCCAGCAGTCTCGGAACGAGGGGTAGGTTAAATCAGCCCCAGCATTTT. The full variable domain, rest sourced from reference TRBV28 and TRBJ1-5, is DVKVTQSSRYLVKRTGEKVFLECVQDMDHENMFWYRQDPGLGLRLIYFSYDVKMKEKGDIPEGYSVSREKKERFSLILESASTNQTSMYLCASSLGTRGRLNQPQHFGDGTRLSIL.

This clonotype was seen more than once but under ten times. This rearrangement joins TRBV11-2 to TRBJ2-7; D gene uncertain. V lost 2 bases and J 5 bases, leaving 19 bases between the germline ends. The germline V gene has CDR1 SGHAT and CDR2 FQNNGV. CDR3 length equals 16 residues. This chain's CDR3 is CASSLYLYGPSDEQYF. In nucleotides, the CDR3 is TGTGCCAGCAGCTTATATTTGTACGGACCCAGTGACGAGCAGTACTTC. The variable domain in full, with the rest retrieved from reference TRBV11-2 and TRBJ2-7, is EAGVAQSPRYKIIEKRQSVAFWCNPISGHATLYWYQQILGQGPKLLIQFQNNGVVDDSQLPKDRFSAERLKGVDSTLKIQPAKLEDSAVYLCASSLYLYGPSDEQYFGPGTRLTVT.

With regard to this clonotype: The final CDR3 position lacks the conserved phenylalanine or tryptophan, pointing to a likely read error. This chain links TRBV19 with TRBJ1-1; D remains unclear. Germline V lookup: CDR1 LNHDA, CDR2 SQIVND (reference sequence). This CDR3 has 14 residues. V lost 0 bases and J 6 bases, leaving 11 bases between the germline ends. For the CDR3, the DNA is TGTGCCAGTAGTATAGATGGGAGAGGTCCTGAAGCTTTCCTT. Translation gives CASSIDGRGPEAFL.

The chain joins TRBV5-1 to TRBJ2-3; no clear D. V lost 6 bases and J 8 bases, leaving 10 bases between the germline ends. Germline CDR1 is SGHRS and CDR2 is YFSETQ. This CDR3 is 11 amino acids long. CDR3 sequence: CASTRSGTQYF. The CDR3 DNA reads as TGCGCCAGCACTCGCAGTGGTACGCAGTATTTT. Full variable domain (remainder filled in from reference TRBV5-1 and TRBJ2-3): KAGVTQTPRYLIKTRGQQVTLSCSPISGHRSVSWYQQTPGQGLQFLFEYFSETQRNKGNFPGRFSGRQFSNSRSEMNVSTLELGDSALYLCASTRSGTQYFGPGTRLTVL.

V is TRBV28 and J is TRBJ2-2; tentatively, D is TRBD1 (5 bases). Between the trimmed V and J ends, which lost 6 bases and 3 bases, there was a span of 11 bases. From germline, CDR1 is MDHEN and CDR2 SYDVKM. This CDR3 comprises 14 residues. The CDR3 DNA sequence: TGTGCCAGCAGCCCACAGGTTTACACCGGGGAGCTGTTTTTT. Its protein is CASSPQVYTGELFF.

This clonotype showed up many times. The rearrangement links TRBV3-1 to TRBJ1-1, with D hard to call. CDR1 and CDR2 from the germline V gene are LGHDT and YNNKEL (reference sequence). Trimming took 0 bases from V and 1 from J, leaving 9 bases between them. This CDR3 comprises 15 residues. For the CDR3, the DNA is TGTGCCAGCAGCCAAGAGTATGGGAAGAACACTGAAGCTTTCTTT. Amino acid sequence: CASSQEYGKNTEAFF.

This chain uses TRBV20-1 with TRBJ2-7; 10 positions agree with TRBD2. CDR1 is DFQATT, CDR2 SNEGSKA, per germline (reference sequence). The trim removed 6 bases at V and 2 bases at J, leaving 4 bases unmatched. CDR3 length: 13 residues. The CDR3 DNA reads TGCAGTGCCCCCGGGACTAGCGCCTACGAGCAGTACTTC. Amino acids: CSAPGTSAYEQYF.

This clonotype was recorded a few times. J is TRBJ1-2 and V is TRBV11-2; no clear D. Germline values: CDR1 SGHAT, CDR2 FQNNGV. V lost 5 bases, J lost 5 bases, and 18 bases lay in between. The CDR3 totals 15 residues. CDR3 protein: CASSPTVLGGYGYTF. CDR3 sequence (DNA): TGTGCCAGCAGCCCAACAGTCCTCGGAGGGTATGGCTACACCTTC.

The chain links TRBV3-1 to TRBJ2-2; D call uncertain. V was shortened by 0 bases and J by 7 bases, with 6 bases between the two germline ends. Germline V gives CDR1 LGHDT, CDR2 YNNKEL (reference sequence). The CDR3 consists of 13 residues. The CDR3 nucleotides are TGTGCCAGCAGCCAAGATTACCACGGGGAGCTGTTTTTT. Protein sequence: CASSQDYHGELFF.

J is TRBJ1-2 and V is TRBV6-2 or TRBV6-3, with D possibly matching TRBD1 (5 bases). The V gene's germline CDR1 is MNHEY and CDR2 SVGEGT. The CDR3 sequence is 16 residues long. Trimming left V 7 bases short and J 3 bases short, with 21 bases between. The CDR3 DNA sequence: TGTGCCAGCACCCAGGGACGGGGAGTCGTCGACTATGGCTACACCTTC. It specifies CASTQGRGVVDYGYTF.